The rows below give T cell receptor beta chains drawn from one sample of a study of human T cells and chemical hapten exposure. MiXCR, applied by TCRdb to the RACE reads, yields one record per CDR3 protein. Of some 50,000 distinct CDR3 sequences in the sample, 9.3% were seen once. The specimen comprised whole blood, sampled in connection with sensitization to the hapten diphenylcyclopropenone (DPC). These receptors all come from a woman aged 40 to 50 with alopecia areata. Some clones in this sample may be carry-over from other donors' samples. Each CDR3 is given with its conserved first and last residue. A D gene is named only where the DNA matches it firmly. Clone size is stated in some rows and not others, as once, few, many or a class when expanded.

d_gene: NA; v_gene: TRBV4-1; j_gene: TRBJ2-5; abundance: many; CDR3nt: TGCGCCAGCAGCCAAGATCGGAAGACCCAGTACTTC; CDR3aa: CASSQDRKTQYF
d_gene: TRBD2; v_gene: TRBV5-1; j_gene: TRBJ2-3; abundance: many; CDR3nt: TGCGCCAGCAGCCACGGACTAGCGGGGGCGATCACAGATACGCAGTATTTT; CDR3aa: CASSHGLAGAITDTQYF
d_gene: NA; v_gene: TRBV28; j_gene: TRBJ2-5; abundance: NA; CDR3nt: TGTGCCAGCAGGGACTGGGCGAAGCAAGAGACCCAGTACTTC; CDR3aa: CASRDWAKQETQYF
d_gene: NA; v_gene: TRBV11-2; j_gene: TRBJ2-7; abundance: many; CDR3nt: TGTGCCAGCAGCTTAGATCCCCACAGGGGAGGCGAGCAGTACTTC; CDR3aa: CASSLDPHRGGEQYF
d_gene: TRBD1; v_gene: TRBV29-1; j_gene: TRBJ2-7; abundance: NA; CDR3nt: TGCAGCGTTGAAGATCTCGGGACAGCTGTTGGCGAGCAGTACTTC; CDR3aa: CSVEDLGTAVGEQYF
d_gene: NA; v_gene: TRBV18; j_gene: TRBJ1-1; abundance: many; CDR3nt: TGTGCCAGCTCACCCGAAGGAAGGATGATGAACACTGAAGCTTTCTTT; CDR3aa: CASSPEGRMMNTEAFF
d_gene: TRBD2; v_gene: TRBV11-2; j_gene: TRBJ2-1; abundance: many; CDR3nt: TGTGCCAGCAGCACCAGAGGAGCGGGGGAAGAGCATGAGCAGTTCTTC; CDR3aa: CASSTRGAGEEHEQFF
d_gene: NA; v_gene: TRBV12-5; j_gene: TRBJ2-1; abundance: many; CDR3nt: TGTGCTAGTGGTTACAGGGACACTGAGCAGTTCTTC; CDR3aa: CASGYRDTEQFF
d_gene: NA; v_gene: TRBV29-1; j_gene: TRBJ1-3; abundance: NA; CDR3nt: TGCGGCGTTGCCCAAGGGTCTGAAAACACCATATATTTT; CDR3aa: CGVAQGSENTIYF
d_gene: TRBD2; v_gene: TRBV5-1; j_gene: TRBJ2-3; abundance: many; CDR3nt: TGCGCCAGCAGCTTGCCGGCTGGACCTAGCGGGGGAACCACAGATACGCAGTATTTT; CDR3aa: CASSLPAGPSGGTTDTQYF
d_gene: NA; v_gene: TRBV6-2/TRBV6-3; j_gene: TRBJ2-1; abundance: many; CDR3nt: TGTGCCAGCAGTTACAGGCTAGCAGTGGTCCATGAGCAGTTCTTC; CDR3aa: CASSYRLAVVHEQFF
d_gene: NA; v_gene: TRBV27; j_gene: TRBJ2-5; abundance: many; CDR3nt: TGTGCCAGCAGTTTATCGGGTGCTGTTCGGGCCCAGTACTTC; CDR3aa: CASSLSGAVRAQYF
d_gene: TRBD2; v_gene: TRBV12-3/TRBV12-4; j_gene: TRBJ2-3; abundance: many; CDR3nt: TGTGCCAGCAGAGGAGCGGGACTAGCAACAGATACGCAGTATTTT; CDR3aa: CASRGAGLATDTQYF
d_gene: NA; v_gene: TRBV20-1; j_gene: TRBJ2-5; abundance: many; CDR3nt: TGCAGTGCTAGTACCCCCCAGAGGGGAGAGACCCAGTACTTC; CDR3aa: CSASTPQRGETQYF
d_gene: TRBD2; v_gene: TRBV7-3; j_gene: TRBJ2-5; abundance: many; CDR3nt: TGTGCCAGCAGCCTAGCGGGGGCACTCCAAGAGACCCAGTACTTC; CDR3aa: CASSLAGALQETQYF
d_gene: NA; v_gene: TRBV7-6; j_gene: TRBJ2-3; abundance: few; CDR3nt: TGTGCCAGCAGCTTAAGGTTGGCAGGCGAGACGCAGTATTTT; CDR3aa: CASSLRLAGETQYF
d_gene: TRBD1; v_gene: TRBV20-1; j_gene: TRBJ2-1; abundance: many; CDR3nt: TGCAGTGCTAGTCCCCGGGACAGGGAATTGTTCTTC; CDR3aa: CSASPRDRELFF
d_gene: TRBD1; v_gene: TRBV5-1; j_gene: TRBJ2-3; abundance: once; CDR3nt: TGCGCCAGCAGCTTGGACAGGGGGACGGATACGCAGTATTTT; CDR3aa: CASSLDRGTDTQYF
d_gene: NA; v_gene: TRBV7-9; j_gene: TRBJ2-1; abundance: many; CDR3nt: TGTGCCAGCAGCTTGGGGACATCCTACAATGAGCAGTTCTTC; CDR3aa: CASSLGTSYNEQFF
d_gene: NA; v_gene: TRBV11-1; j_gene: TRBJ2-1; abundance: many; CDR3nt: TGTGCCAGCAGCTTGGGTCAAAACCGACATGAGCAGTTCTTC; CDR3aa: CASSLGQNRHEQFF
d_gene: TRBD1; v_gene: TRBV7-6; j_gene: TRBJ2-5; abundance: many; CDR3nt: TGTGCCAGCAGCCGCCCGACAGGGGCCCTGGAGACCCAGTACTTC; CDR3aa: CASSRPTGALETQYF
d_gene: TRBD2; v_gene: TRBV7-2; j_gene: TRBJ2-1; abundance: many; CDR3nt: TGTGCCAGCAGCTTGACGGGAGCGGGGGCGAATGAGCAGTTCTTC; CDR3aa: CASSLTGAGANEQFF
d_gene: TRBD1; v_gene: TRBV5-1; j_gene: TRBJ2-6; abundance: many; CDR3nt: TGCGCCAGCAGCCAAGACAGGGCTGGGGCCAACGTCCTGACTTTC; CDR3aa: CASSQDRAGANVLTF
d_gene: NA; v_gene: TRBV29-1; j_gene: TRBJ2-5; abundance: NA; CDR3nt: TGCAGCGTGGGCAACCAAGAGACCCAGTACTTC; CDR3aa: CSVGNQETQYF
d_gene: NA; v_gene: TRBV9; j_gene: TRBJ1-2; abundance: many; CDR3nt: TGTGCCAGCAGCGGGGAGACAGCTGGCTACACCTTC; CDR3aa: CASSGETAGYTF